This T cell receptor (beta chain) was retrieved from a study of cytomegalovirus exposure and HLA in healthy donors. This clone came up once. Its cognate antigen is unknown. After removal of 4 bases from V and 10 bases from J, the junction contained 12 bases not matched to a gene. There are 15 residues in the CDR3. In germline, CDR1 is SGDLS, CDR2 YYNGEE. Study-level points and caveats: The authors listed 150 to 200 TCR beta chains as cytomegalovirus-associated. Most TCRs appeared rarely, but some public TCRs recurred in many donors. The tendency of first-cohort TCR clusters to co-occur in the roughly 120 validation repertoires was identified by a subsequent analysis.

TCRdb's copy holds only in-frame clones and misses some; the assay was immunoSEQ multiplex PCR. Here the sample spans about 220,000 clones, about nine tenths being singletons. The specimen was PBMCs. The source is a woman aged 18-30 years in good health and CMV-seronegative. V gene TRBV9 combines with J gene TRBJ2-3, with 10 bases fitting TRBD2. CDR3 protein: CASSLSGRALYPQYF. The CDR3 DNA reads TGTGCCAGCAGCCTGAGCGGGAGGGCCTTGTATCCGCAGTATTTT.